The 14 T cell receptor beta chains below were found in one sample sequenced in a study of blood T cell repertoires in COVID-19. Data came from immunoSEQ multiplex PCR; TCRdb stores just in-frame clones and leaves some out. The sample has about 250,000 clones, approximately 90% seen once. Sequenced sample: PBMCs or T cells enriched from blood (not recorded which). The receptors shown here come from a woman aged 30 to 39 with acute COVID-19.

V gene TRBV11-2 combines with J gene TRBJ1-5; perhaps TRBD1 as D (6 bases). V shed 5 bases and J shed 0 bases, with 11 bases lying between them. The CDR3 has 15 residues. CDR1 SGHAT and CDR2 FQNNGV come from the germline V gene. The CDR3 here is CASSPDSNSNQPQHF. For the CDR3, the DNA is TGTGCCAGCAGCCCGGACAGCAATAGCAATCAGCCCCAGCATTTT.

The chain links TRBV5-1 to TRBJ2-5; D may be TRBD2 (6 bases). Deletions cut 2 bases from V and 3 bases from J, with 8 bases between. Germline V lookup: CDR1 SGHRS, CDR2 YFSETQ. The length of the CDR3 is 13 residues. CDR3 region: CASSFSGKETQYF. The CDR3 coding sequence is TGCGCCAGCAGCTTTAGCGGCAAAGAGACCCAGTACTTC.

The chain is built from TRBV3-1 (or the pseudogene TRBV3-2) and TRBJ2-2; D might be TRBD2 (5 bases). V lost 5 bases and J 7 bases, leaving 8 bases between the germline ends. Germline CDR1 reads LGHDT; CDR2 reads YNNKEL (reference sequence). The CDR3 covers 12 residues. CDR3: CASSSGIGELFF. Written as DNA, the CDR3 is TGTGCCAGCAGCTCCGGGATCGGGGAGCTGTTTTTT.

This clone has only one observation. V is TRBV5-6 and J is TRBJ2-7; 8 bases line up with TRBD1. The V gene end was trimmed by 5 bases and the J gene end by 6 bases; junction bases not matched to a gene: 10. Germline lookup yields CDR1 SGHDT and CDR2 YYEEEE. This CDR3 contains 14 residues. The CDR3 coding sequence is TGTGCCAGCAGGGTACAGGGGGGAGTCCTCGAGCAGTACTTC. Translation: CASRVQGGVLEQYF.

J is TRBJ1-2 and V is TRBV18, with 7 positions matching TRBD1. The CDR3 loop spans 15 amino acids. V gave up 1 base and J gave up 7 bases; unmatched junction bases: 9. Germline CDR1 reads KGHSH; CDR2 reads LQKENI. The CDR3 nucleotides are TGTGCCAGCTCACCACGGACAGGATCGGAATCTGGCTACACCTTC. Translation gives CASSPRTGSESGYTF.

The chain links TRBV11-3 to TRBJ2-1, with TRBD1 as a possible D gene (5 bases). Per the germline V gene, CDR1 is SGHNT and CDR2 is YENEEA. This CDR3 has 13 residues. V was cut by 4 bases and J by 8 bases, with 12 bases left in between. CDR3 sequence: CASSSRTKDEQFF. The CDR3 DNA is TGTGCCAGCAGCTCTAGGACAAAAGATGAGCAGTTCTTC.

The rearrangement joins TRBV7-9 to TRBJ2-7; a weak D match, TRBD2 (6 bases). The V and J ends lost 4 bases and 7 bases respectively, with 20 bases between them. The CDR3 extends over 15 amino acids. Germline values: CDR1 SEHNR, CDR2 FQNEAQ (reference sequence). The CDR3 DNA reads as TGTGCCAGCAGCTCCATGGGACTCCGGGGCCAGGAGCAGTACTTC. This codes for CASSSMGLRGQEQYF.

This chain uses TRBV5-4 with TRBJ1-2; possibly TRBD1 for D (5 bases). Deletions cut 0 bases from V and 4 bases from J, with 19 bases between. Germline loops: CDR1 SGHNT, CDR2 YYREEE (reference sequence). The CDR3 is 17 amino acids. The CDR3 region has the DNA TGTGCCAGCAGCTTGGAGGGGCGGGGAGGGCTCTTCTATGGCTACACCTTC. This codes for CASSLEGRGGLFYGYTF.

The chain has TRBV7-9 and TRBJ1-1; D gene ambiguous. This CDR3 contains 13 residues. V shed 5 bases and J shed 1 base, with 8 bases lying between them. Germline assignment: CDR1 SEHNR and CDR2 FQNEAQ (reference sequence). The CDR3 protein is CASSGSTNTEAFF. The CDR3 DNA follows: TGTGCCAGCAGCGGGAGTACGAACACTGAAGCTTTCTTT.

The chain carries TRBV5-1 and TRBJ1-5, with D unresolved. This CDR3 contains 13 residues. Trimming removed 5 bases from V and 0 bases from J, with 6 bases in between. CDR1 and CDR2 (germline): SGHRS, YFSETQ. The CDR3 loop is CASRQNSNQPQHF. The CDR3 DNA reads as TGCGCCAGCAGACAGAATAGCAATCAGCCCCAGCATTTT.

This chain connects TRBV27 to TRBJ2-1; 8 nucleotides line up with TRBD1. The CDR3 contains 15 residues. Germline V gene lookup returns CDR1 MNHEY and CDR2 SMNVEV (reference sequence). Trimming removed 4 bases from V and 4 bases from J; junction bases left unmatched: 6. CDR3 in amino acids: CASSSQGAGYNEQFF. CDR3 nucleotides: TGTGCCAGCAGTTCGCAGGGGGCGGGGTACAATGAGCAGTTCTTC.

CDR3 amino acids: CASSSGLAGELGGELFF. The CDR3 DNA reads as TGTGCCAGCAGTTCTGGACTAGCGGGAGAATTGGGCGGGGAGCTGTTTTTT. The chain recombines TRBV28 with TRBJ2-2, with 13 positions matching TRBD2. The CDR3 sequence is 17 residues long. CDR1 MDHEN and CDR2 SYDVKM come from the germline V gene. Germline trimming cut 4 bases from V and 7 bases from J; bases unmatched to any gene: 9.

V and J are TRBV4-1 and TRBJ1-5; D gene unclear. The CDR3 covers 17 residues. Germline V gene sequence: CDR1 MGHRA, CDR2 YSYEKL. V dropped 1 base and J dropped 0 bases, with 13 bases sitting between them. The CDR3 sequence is CASSQVPYPGSNQPQHF. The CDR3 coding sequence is TGCGCCAGCAGCCAAGTTCCCTACCCAGGTAGCAATCAGCCCCAGCATTTT.

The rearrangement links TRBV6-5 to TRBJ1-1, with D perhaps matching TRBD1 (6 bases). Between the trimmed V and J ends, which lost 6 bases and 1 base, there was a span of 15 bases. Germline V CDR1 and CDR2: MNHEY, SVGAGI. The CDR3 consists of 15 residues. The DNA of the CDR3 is TGTGCCAGCAGGATCAACAGGGCAGGGAACACTGAAGCTTTCTTT. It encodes CASRINRAGNTEAFF.